These 4 T cell receptor beta chains were all obtained from the same sample, sequenced in a study of T cell responses to AZD1222 COVID-19 vaccine. Clones were sequenced by immunoSEQ multiplex PCR, and TCRdb holds only the in-frame ones, with some missing. The sample lists around 77,000 clones, more than 80% occurring once. The sequenced sample was peripheral blood, obtained on day 0 of AZD1222 vaccination. All receptors come from an adult in good health.

The chain joins TRBV14 to TRBJ2-5; TRBD2 matches at 11 bases. The germline gives CDR1 SGHDN, CDR2 FVKESK. J lost 3 bases, V lost 4 bases, and 1 base had no gene match. The CDR3 runs to 14 residues. The DNA for the CDR3 is TGTGCCAGCAGCCCGACTAGCGGGAAAGAGACCCAGTACTTC. It encodes CASSPTSGKETQYF.

The chain employs TRBV2 and TRBJ2-7, with 11 nucleotides matching TRBD2. The V segment lost 5 bases and the J segment 7 bases; nucleotides outside the gene matches: 7. This CDR3 has 14 amino acids. Germline CDR1 reads SNHLY; CDR2 reads FYNNEI. CDR3 in amino acids: CASSILAGEGEQYF. For the CDR3, the DNA is TGTGCCAGCAGTATACTAGCGGGGGAAGGGGAGCAGTACTTC.

The CDR3 region is CASNLGGSTEAFF. Written as DNA, the CDR3 is TGTGCCAGCAACCTCGGGGGGAGCACTGAAGCTTTCTTT. The rearrangement uses TRBV12-3 or TRBV12-4 and TRBJ1-1; D may be TRBD1 (5 bases). The length of the CDR3 is 13 residues. V was trimmed by 7 bases and J by 4 bases, leaving 13 bases between them.

This chain joins TRBV7-3 and TRBJ1-1; tentatively, D is TRBD1 (5 bases). Germline CDR1 reads SGHTA; CDR2 reads FQGTGA. V was pared by 5 bases and J by 5 bases, with 12 bases between. The CDR3 is 13 amino acids. The chain's CDR3 is CASSRQGGTEAFF. DNA of the CDR3: TGTGCCAGCAGCCGCCAGGGAGGGACTGAAGCTTTCTTT.